The 8 T cell receptor beta chains below all came from one sample that was sequenced in a study of response to subunit inactivated influenza vaccine. TCRdb analysed the RT-PCR reads with MiXCR anew, one entry per CDR3 protein. The sample holds about 650,000 distinct CDR3 sequences, 14% seen once. The source material was PBMCs from blood, sampled roughly 15 days before vaccination. These receptor sequences come from a man aged 50-59 years who received an inactivated influenza vaccine.

The table lists this clonotype with a few counts. The V call is TRBV7-6, the J call TRBJ2-7; 7 nucleotides match TRBD1. Trimming cost V 1 base and J 0 bases; bases outside gene matches: 9. Germline V CDR1 and CDR2: SGHVS, FNYEAQ. The CDR3 has 17 amino acids. CDR3 sequence: CASSLGVDRAHSYEQYF. The CDR3, as DNA: TGTGCCAGCAGCTTAGGAGTAGACAGGGCGCACTCCTACGAGCAGTACTTC.

This clonotype has more than one count but fewer than ten. The rearrangement links TRBV15 to TRBJ1-2; D is perhaps TRBD1 (6 bases). This CDR3 region has 13 residues. V lost 4 bases to trimming and J lost 7 bases, with 13 bases between them. The germline gives CDR1 LNHNV, CDR2 YYDKDF (reference sequence). For the CDR3, the DNA is TGTGCCACCAGCACCACAGGGTTCTCTGGCTACACCTTC. It is translated as CATSTTGFSGYTF.

A single count supports this clonotype. This chain links TRBV7-9 with TRBJ1-1, with D possibly being TRBD1 (5 bases). The V gene's germline CDR1 is SEHNR and CDR2 FQNEAQ (reference sequence). Trimming removed 5 bases at V and 3 bases at J, with 16 bases between. This CDR3 is built from 15 residues. The CDR3 DNA reads as TGTGCCAGCAGCCCCAGGCAGGGTAGGGACACTGAAGCTTTCTTT. As protein: CASSPRQGRDTEAFF. Filled out from reference TRBV7-9 and TRBJ1-1, the complete variable domain reads DTGVSQNPRHKITKRGQNVTFRCDPISEHNRLYWYRQTLGQGPEFLTYFQNEAQLEKSRLLSDRFSAERPKGSFSTLEIQRTEQGDSAMYLCASSPRQGRDTEAFFGQGTRLTVV.

This clonotype turned up a few times. The chain links TRBV6-1 to TRBJ1-6; no clear D gene. V dropped 1 base and J dropped 5 bases, with 9 bases sitting between them. The CDR3 consists of 15 residues. Germline V gene sequence: CDR1 MNHNS, CDR2 SASEGT. CDR3 nucleotide sequence: TGTGCCAGCAGTGAAGTATGGCAGAATAATTCACCCCTCCACTTT. This codes for CASSEVWQNNSPLHF.

The chain uses TRBV6-1 and TRBJ1-1; D gene uncertain. The V gene's germline CDR1 is MNHNS and CDR2 SASEGT. The CDR3 has 13 amino acids. V was cut by 2 bases and J by 5 bases, with 9 bases left in between. This CDR3 is CASSEQMGTEAFF. The DNA for the CDR3 is TGTGCCAGCAGTGAACAGATGGGGACTGAAGCTTTCTTT.

The chain joins TRBV10-3 to TRBJ2-1; D not resolved. Trimming shortened V by 9 bases and J by 4 bases, and 10 bases separated the two germline ends. This CDR3 comprises 12 residues. Germline V gives CDR1 ENHRY, CDR2 SYGVKD. The CDR3 DNA is TGTGCCATGAGCACTGATTACAATGAGCAGTTCTTC. This translates into CAMSTDYNEQFF.

The chain recombines TRBV29-1 with TRBJ2-1; 10 bases fit TRBD1. V dropped 8 bases and J dropped 0; count of bases not matched to a gene: 4. This CDR3 region has 14 residues. From germline, CDR1 is SQVTM and CDR2 ANQGSEA. CDR3 coding DNA: TGCAGCCTACGGGACAGGGGCTCCTACAATGAGCAGTTCTTC. As protein: CSLRDRGSYNEQFF.

The table lists this clonotype with a few counts. The J gene is TRBJ2-2, the V gene TRBV7-2; 11 bases are shared with TRBD2. Germline-derived CDR1 and CDR2 are SGHTA and FQGNSA. There are 15 residues in the CDR3. Germline trimming cut 5 bases from V and 5 bases from J; bases unmatched to any gene: 4. CDR3 residues: CASSITSGGTGELFF. CDR3 nucleotide sequence: TGTGCCAGCAGCATTACTAGCGGGGGTACCGGGGAGCTGTTTTTT.